This T cell receptor (beta chain) was obtained from a study of shared clonotypes between healthy human individuals. Broader study findings: Generation probability values for non-shared clonotypes were lower than those for clonotypes shared by all four donors.

There are 17 residues in the CDR3. V trimming: 3 bases; J trimming: 0 bases; junction bases outside the gene matches: 8. Germline V CDR1 and CDR2: KGHSH, LQKENI. Investigators divided CD4+ cells into CD45RA+ naive and CD45RA-negative memory subsets. Generated by immunoSEQ multiplex PCR, the TCRdb table keeps only in-frame clones and is missing some. Of about 680,000 clones in the sample, about two thirds were seen once. Turning to this clone: Its specificity is unknown.

This rearrangement joins TRBV18 to TRBJ1-3; 7 bases agree with TRBD1. What was sequenced was memory CD4+ T cells sorted from blood. Regarding subset: CD45RA-negative fraction. The clonotype comes from a woman in her 30s in good health. In DNA, the CDR3 is TGTGCCAGCTCACCTAGGGACAGCCAATTCTCTGGAAACACCATATATTTT. Its protein is CASSPRDSQFSGNTIYF.